This TCR beta chain stems from a study of T cells in pancreatic ductal adenocarcinoma. Points from the study as a whole: Tumors hold more CD45RO+ effector T cells, which may bias toward lower diversity. Tumor samples had fewer productive templates and approximately 8.8-fold fewer unique clonotypes than blood.

Note on this clone: Its antigen is not known.

Surgery without prior neoadjuvant therapy was the treatment of the selected pancreatic ductal adenocarcinoma patients. The table came from immunoSEQ multiplex PCR; TCRdb's copy has only in-frame clones and leaves some out. The top ten hold roughly 8.8% of the sample, which has 5,000 or so clones, 65% to 80% seen once. The specimen was pancreatic tumor tissue. The clonotype originates from a human donor with pancreatic ductal adenocarcinoma.

The CDR3 sequence: CASSLDWTARRPFF. For the CDR3, the DNA is TGTGCCAGCAGCTTAGATTGGACAGCCCGTAGGCCTTTCTTT. V usage is TRBV11-2 and J usage is TRBJ1-1, with TRBD1 as a possible D gene (6 bases). The CDR3 contains 14 residues. Germline CDR1 SGHAT, CDR2 FQNNGV. V lost 0 bases, J lost 12 bases, and 17 bases lay in between.